Shown below are 23 T cell receptor beta chains from a single sample sequenced in a study of T cell repertoires in cytomegalovirus infection. The antigens these receptors bind are not known. A single record per CDR3 protein comes from TCRdb applying MiXCR to the reads. The profile shows roughly 730,000 distinct CDR3 sequences, 33% of them singletons. The source was cultured PBMCs, collected from culture after CMV antigen stimulation. Receptors originate from a human donor in good health (CMV status not recorded). Some clones in this sample may be carry-over from other donors' samples.

This clonotype was detected a few times. The rearrangement joins TRBV12-3 or TRBV12-4 to TRBJ1-1; TRBD1 aligns across 8 bases. The CDR3 spans 15 residues. V trimming: 5 bases; J trimming: 3 bases; junction bases outside the gene matches: 8. The CDR3 DNA reads as TGTGCCAGCAGTGAAGGACAGGGCGCCTACACTGAAGCTTTCTTT. Translated, it gives CASSEGQGAYTEAFF.

J is TRBJ2-1 and V is TRBV7-4; D tentatively fits TRBD1 or TRBD2 (5 bases each). This CDR3 contains 16 residues. V dropped 5 bases and J dropped 9 bases, with 23 bases sitting between them. Germline V lookup: CDR1 SGHVT, CDR2 SQSDAQ. Here the CDR3 DNA reads TGTGCCAGCAGCCCCCGCAGGGCTAGACCGGGAAGTGAGCAGTTCTTC. It specifies CASSPRRARPGSEQFF.

The chain couples TRBV6-2 or TRBV6-3 to TRBJ2-1, with D possibly matching TRBD2 (5 bases). This CDR3 comprises 15 residues. Trimming pared 0 bases from V and 4 bases from J, leaving 10 bases between. Germline V CDR1 and CDR2: MNHEY, SVGEGT. CDR3 residues: CASSYSSGEYNEQFF. The CDR3 region has the DNA TGTGCCAGCAGTTACTCGAGCGGAGAATACAATGAGCAGTTCTTC.

This clonotype was detected many times. The V gene is TRBV7-2, the J gene TRBJ1-1, with 7 bases lining up with TRBD1. CDR3 length: 15 amino acids. Trimming removed 6 bases from V and 1 base from J; junction bases left unmatched: 8. Germline CDR1 is SGHTA and CDR2 is FQGNSA. CDR3 in amino acids: CASRDTGDENTEAFF. For the CDR3, the DNA is TGTGCCAGCAGGGACACAGGGGACGAGAACACTGAAGCTTTCTTT.

This clonotype was found a few times. The CDR3 DNA is TGTGCCAGCAGTCTCGGTTTTGTCAACTATGGCTACACCTTC. Translated: CASSLGFVNYGYTF. The chain couples TRBV28 to TRBJ1-2; D is ambiguous. Trimming cost V 5 bases and J 2 bases, with 12 bases left between them. Germline CDR1 MDHEN, CDR2 SYDVKM. This CDR3 region has 14 residues.

This clonotype was seen many times. The rearrangement links TRBV7-2 to TRBJ1-6; unclear D gene. Between the trimmed V and J ends, which lost 5 bases and 6 bases, there was a span of 11 bases. CDR3 length: 14 amino acids. The germline gives CDR1 SGHTA, CDR2 FQGNSA. The CDR3 nucleotides are TGTGCCAGCAGCCCTCACTTGGTTAATTCACCCCTCCACTTT. Translated, it gives CASSPHLVNSPLHF.

The sample holds a few counts of this clonotype. The J gene is TRBJ1-1, the V gene TRBV25-1; the D gene is possibly TRBD1 (6 bases). This CDR3 region has 14 residues. V was trimmed by 5 bases and J by 4 bases, leaving 14 bases between them. Germline values: CDR1 MGHDK, CDR2 SYGVNS. The CDR3 sequence is CASSHKGVGTEAFF. Here the CDR3 DNA reads TGTGCCAGCAGTCACAAGGGGGTTGGCACTGAAGCTTTCTTT.

There are many counts of this clonotype. V usage is TRBV7-2 and J usage is TRBJ1-1; D remains ambiguous. The CDR3 covers 13 residues. Trimming removed 3 bases at V and 1 base at J, with 6 bases between. Germline CDR1 and CDR2: SGHTA and FQGNSA. The CDR3 region has the DNA TGTGCCAGCAGCTTTCAGGAGAACACTGAAGCTTTCTTT. Protein sequence: CASSFQENTEAFF.

The chain uses TRBV6-1 and TRBJ2-1, with 10 bases fitting TRBD2. This CDR3 has 14 residues. Looked up from germline, CDR1 is MNHNS and CDR2 is SASEGT. J lost 2 bases, V lost 8 bases, and 3 bases had no gene match. The CDR3 DNA reads as TGTGCCAGCGAGCGGGGGGGCCCCTACAATGAGCAGTTCTTC. Protein: CASERGGPYNEQFF.

This clonotype was observed a few times. This chain joins TRBV12-3 or TRBV12-4 and TRBJ2-7; 10 bases match TRBD2. V lost 6 bases and J lost 5; bases outside the gene matches: 7. CDR3 length equals 14 residues. Here the CDR3 DNA reads TGTGCCAGCAGCTCCGGACTAGCGGTCGACGAGCAGTACTTC. It codes for CASSSGLAVDEQYF.

The CDR3 nucleotides read TGTGCCAGCAGTTCCCCCCGTGACCGACAGAGCTCCTATAATTCACCCCTCCACTTT. It translates to CASSSPRDRQSSYNSPLHF. The chain recombines TRBV27 with TRBJ1-6; the D gene is possibly TRBD1 (5 bases). V shed 4 bases and J shed 0 bases, with 19 bases lying between them. Germline V lookup: CDR1 MNHEY, CDR2 SMNVEV (reference sequence). CDR3 length equals 19 residues.

The chain combines TRBV15 with TRBJ2-3; 14 nucleotides line up with TRBD2. Germline V gene data show CDR1 as LNHNV and CDR2 as YYDKDF (reference sequence). This CDR3 spans 16 amino acids. The V and J ends lost 4 bases and 4 bases, in that order; junction bases with no gene match: 4. In DNA, the CDR3 is TGTGCCACCAGCACTCGACTAGCGGGAGGGCCAGATACGCAGTATTTT. Protein product: CATSTRLAGGPDTQYF.

The chain links TRBV6-6 to TRBJ2-7, with D unresolved. CDR1 and CDR2 from the germline V gene are MNHNY and SVGAGI (reference sequence). The CDR3 has 14 amino acids. The germline V and J ends were trimmed by 5 bases and 3 bases, with 14 bases remaining between them. Here the CDR3 DNA reads TGTGCCAGCAGTAACCGGGCCGATTACTACGAGCAGTACTTC. This gives the protein CASSNRADYYEQYF.

This clonotype was detected only a few times. V gene TRBV11-2 combines with J gene TRBJ1-2, with D unclear. Germline assignment: CDR1 SGHAT and CDR2 FQNNGV. The CDR3 runs 13 residues. V was clipped by 0 bases and J by 4 bases, with 6 bases between them. CDR3 coding DNA: TGTGCCAGCAGCTTAGATCCGGCCTATGGCTACACCTTC. As protein: CASSLDPAYGYTF.

The table lists this clonotype with a few counts. This chain uses TRBV4-2 with TRBJ1-6; weak D call: TRBD1 (6 bases). Germline V gene sequence: CDR1 LGHNA, CDR2 YNFKEQ. V shed 1 base and J shed 1 base, with 17 bases lying between them. The CDR3 contains 19 residues. CDR3 sequence: CASSQGGQGKWSYNSPLHF. The CDR3 DNA reads TGTGCCAGCAGCCAAGGTGGGCAGGGGAAATGGTCCTATAATTCACCCCTCCACTTT.

At least ten counts were recorded for this clonotype. V and J are TRBV7-2 and TRBJ2-5; 7 nucleotides line up with TRBD1. V trimming: 2 bases; J trimming: 5 bases; junction bases outside the gene matches: 8. The CDR3 sequence is 15 residues long. Germline CDR1 SGHTA, CDR2 FQGNSA. For the CDR3, the DNA is TGTGCCAGCAGCTTAAGGGGGCTCGGCGCGGAGACCCAGTACTTC. It specifies CASSLRGLGAETQYF. The complete variable domain, with remaining parts taken from reference TRBV7-2 and TRBJ2-5, reads GAGVSQSPSNKVTEKGKDVELRCDPISGHTALYWYRQSLGQGLEFLIYFQGNSAPDKSGLPSDRFSAERTGGSVSTLTIQRTQQEDSAVYLCASSLRGLGAETQYFGPGTRLLVL.

This clonotype was observed a few times. This chain uses TRBV4-1 with TRBJ1-3; unclear D gene. V lost 4 bases and J lost 0, with 13 bases in between. From germline, CDR1 is MGHRA and CDR2 YSYEKL. The CDR3 totals 16 residues. The CDR3 DNA is TGCGCCAGCAGCCTTGCCTGGCGGCCCTCTGGAAACACCATATATTTT. It codes for CASSLAWRPSGNTIYF.

The chain recombines TRBV11-2 with TRBJ1-1, with D maybe TRBD1 (6 bases). CDR1 is SGHAT, CDR2 FQNNGV, per germline. Trimming cost V 4 bases and J 1 base, with 16 bases left between them. The CDR3 is 16 amino acids. CDR3 DNA sequence: TGTGCCAGCAGCTGGGGGGCAGGGCTGGGGAACACTGAAGCTTTCTTT. This translates into CASSWGAGLGNTEAFF.

The chain has TRBV7-2 and TRBJ1-2; TRBD1 matches 7 bases. The CDR3 loop spans 16 amino acids. V was pared by 5 bases and J by 3 bases, with 12 bases of the junction left unmatched. From germline, CDR1 is SGHTA and CDR2 FQGNSA. The CDR3 DNA reads TGTGCCAGCAGCCCTAAGGGAGGGCAGGGGGACTATGGCTACACCTTC. This translates into CASSPKGGQGDYGYTF. The complete variable domain, with remaining parts taken from reference TRBV7-2 and TRBJ1-2, reads GAGVSQSPSNKVTEKGKDVELRCDPISGHTALYWYRQSLGQGLEFLIYFQGNSAPDKSGLPSDRFSAERTGGSVSTLTIQRTQQEDSAVYLCASSPKGGQGDYGYTFGSGTRLTVV.

This clonotype came up a few times. The rearrangement uses TRBV11-2 and TRBJ1-5; D gene ambiguous. V lost 6 bases and J 0 bases, leaving 15 bases between the germline ends. Germline V gene sequence: CDR1 SGHAT, CDR2 FQNNGV. This CDR3 region has 16 residues. CDR3 residues: CASRFTLNYSNQPQHF. The CDR3 DNA reads TGTGCCAGCAGATTTACACTTAATTATAGCAATCAGCCCCAGCATTTT.

The V gene is TRBV11-2, the J gene TRBJ1-2; D may be TRBD1 (5 bases). Looked up from germline, CDR1 is SGHAT and CDR2 is FQNNGV. The V end was cut by 4 bases, the J end by 7 bases, with 19 bases between. The CDR3 sequence is 15 residues long. The DNA of the CDR3 is TGTGCCAGCAGCTCACCAAGGGGCAGCGGGGGTGGCTACACCTTC. Its translation: CASSSPRGSGGGYTF.

The DNA of the CDR3 is TGTGCCAGCAGCTTTACAGGGGGCGGAGTCACTGAAGCTTTCTTT. Translating gives CASSFTGGGVTEAFF. V and J are TRBV7-8 and TRBJ1-1, with 9 positions matching TRBD1. V lost 3 bases and J lost 4; bases outside the gene matches: 6. The CDR3 covers 15 residues. Germline values: CDR1 SGHVS, CDR2 FQNEAQ. Combining the CDR3 with reference TRBV7-8 and TRBJ1-1 gives the whole variable domain GAGVSQSPRYKVAKRGQDVALRCDPISGHVSLFWYQQALGQGPEFLTYFQNEAQLDKSGLPSDRFFAERPEGSVSTLKIQRTQQEDSAVYLCASSFTGGGVTEAFFGQGTRLTVV.

The table lists this clonotype with many counts. The chain carries TRBV7-2 and TRBJ2-1; maybe TRBD2 (5 bases). From germline, CDR1 is SGHTA and CDR2 FQGNSA. CDR3 length: 11 residues. Trimming left V 6 bases short and J 12 bases short, with 12 bases between. Here the CDR3 DNA reads TGTGCCAGCAGTCGGCTAGCAGGGCAGTTCTTC. It is translated as CASSRLAGQFF.